This T cell receptor beta chain was captured in a study of shared clonotypes between healthy human individuals. The table came from immunoSEQ multiplex PCR; TCRdb's copy has only in-frame clones and leaves some out. The profile shows roughly 2.1 million clones, around 93% of them singletons. Study-level points and caveats: Clonotype sharing among donors was expected to depend on sequencing depth. Sampling covered blood only; tissue repertoires likely differ.

Naivety among CD8 cells was defined by CD45RO negativity and positive CCR7 selection, thereby excluding terminally differentiated effector memory CD45RA+ cells. The study drew its donors from healthy HIV-negative adults without recent acute infections or vaccinations. Every contributor of samples was a Caucasian grown-up residing in Nashville, Tennessee. Per the germline V gene, CDR1 is MNHEY and CDR2 is SMNVEV (reference sequence). This CDR3 region has 16 residues. V was pared by 3 bases and J by 9 bases, with 20 bases between. Comments on this clone: Antigen: not known.

The chain is built from TRBV27 and TRBJ2-2; the D is unclear. This sequence originates from a man between 18 and 29 years old in good health. Some clones in this sample may be carry-over from other donors' samples. The specimen was naive CD8+ T cells from PBMCs. The CDR3: CASSLPGPLGFRELFF. The CDR3 nucleotides are TGTGCCAGCAGTTTGCCCGGGCCACTGGGGTTCCGGGAGCTGTTTTTT.